A selection of T cell receptor beta chains follows, all from one sample in a study of T cell repertoires in cytomegalovirus infection. MiXCR, run by TCRdb on the reads, gives a single entry per CDR3 protein. Among 640,000 or so distinct CDR3 sequences, 33% were seen once, and the ten largest hold 15% to 20%. Antigens for these TCRs are unknown. The source was cultured PBMCs, collected from culture after CMV antigen stimulation. The receptor source for this set is a human donor in good health (CMV status not recorded). Some clones in this sample may be carry-over from other donors' samples. CDR3s include the opening cysteine and the closing phenylalanine or tryptophan. The D gene is left open where the match is weak. Where a row states a size, it is once, few, many or the class of an expanded clone; other rows omit it.

D gene	V gene	clone size	CDR3 length	J gene	CDR3 protein	CDR3 DNA
.	TRBV6-1	few	18	TRBJ2-3	CASSEALGLPGLKDTQYF	TGTGCCAGCAGTGAAGCCTTAGGCCTTCCGGGGTTGAAAGATACGCAGTATTTT
.	TRBV4-2	.	14	TRBJ2-1	CASSQDRVYNEQFF	TGTGCCAGCAGCCAAGACAGGGTCTACAATGAGCAGTTCTTC
.	TRBV7-2	.	13	TRBJ2-7	CASSLNSVGEQHF	TGTGCCAGCAGCTTAAATTCGGTTGGCGAGCAGCACTTC
.	TRBV28	.	13	TRBJ2-2	CASSFGRAGELFF	TGTGCCAGCAGTTTTGGCAGGGCCGGGGAGCTGTTTTTT
.	TRBV7-2	.	14	TRBJ2-5	CASSAGLGDGTQYF	TGTGCCAGCAGCGCGGGACTGGGCGATGGGACCCAGTACTTC
.	TRBV12-3/TRBV12-4	few	14	TRBJ2-1	CASTPGPTYNEQFF	TGTGCCAGCACCCCGGGGCCTACATACAATGAGCAGTTCTTC
.	TRBV7-8	many	13	TRBJ1-2	CASSIDGNYGYTF	TGTGCCAGCAGTATAGACGGCAACTATGGCTACACCTTC
.	TRBV7-2	many	14	TRBJ2-2	CASSLRAVTGELFF	TGTGCCAGCAGCTTACGGGCTGTCACCGGGGAGCTGTTTTTT
TRBD1	TRBV20-1	.	13	TRBJ2-5	CSAQTTGAETQYF	TGCAGTGCTCAAACTACAGGGGCAGAGACCCAGTACTTC
.	TRBV7-2	few	16	TRBJ2-6	CAPTAISLSGANVLTF	TGTGCCCCGACTGCCATATCTCTCTCAGGGGCCAACGTCCTGACTTTC
TRBD1	TRBV12-3/TRBV12-4	.	15	TRBJ2-2	CASSGQGALTGELFF	TGTGCCAGCAGCGGACAGGGGGCATTGACCGGGGAGCTGTTTTTT
.	TRBV10-3	few	13	TRBJ2-7	CATKVGQAYEQYF	TGTGCCACTAAAGTGGGGCAGGCCTACGAGCAGTACTTC
.	TRBV4-1	.	16	TRBJ1-5	CASSPWAGLWNQPQHF	TGCGCCAGCAGCCCCTGGGCAGGGCTTTGGAATCAGCCCCAGCATTTT
.	TRBV29-1	.	13	TRBJ1-2	CSAEDTVGYGYTF	TGCAGCGCAGAGGACACCGTAGGCTATGGCTACACCTTC
TRBD2	TRBV6-6	few	19	TRBJ2-1	CASSYSPPFSGGGHNEQFF	TGTGCCAGCAGTTACTCTCCACCGTTCAGCGGGGGGGGGCACAATGAGCAGTTCTTC
.	TRBV18	once	15	TRBJ2-5	CASTLPSRRGETQYF	TGTGCCAGCACCCTTCCCTCCCGGAGGGGAGAGACCCAGTACTTC
TRBD1	TRBV20-1	once	13	TRBJ2-7	CSARDRDHYEQYF	TGCAGTGCAAGGGACAGGGACCACTACGAGCAGTACTTC
.	TRBV7-6	.	15	TRBJ2-5	CASSPPGGDGETQYF	TGTGCCAGCAGCCCACCAGGCGGGGATGGGGAGACCCAGTACTTC
TRBD2	TRBV15	many	16	TRBJ2-5	CATSRGGAGGRETQYF	TGTGCCACCAGCAGAGGGGGAGCGGGGGGGCGAGAGACCCAGTACTTC
.	TRBV7-6	.	16	TRBJ2-1	CASSLGDGLSYNEQFF	TGTGCCAGCAGCTTAGGGGATGGACTCTCCTACAATGAGCAGTTCTTC
TRBD1	TRBV13	.	13	TRBJ2-1	CASSPGQAWEQFF	TGTGCCAGCAGCCCCGGACAGGCATGGGAGCAGTTCTTC
TRBD2	TRBV3-1	.	14	TRBJ2-7	CASSQDVTGGQQYF	TGTGCCAGCAGCCAAGATGTAACGGGGGGACAGCAGTACTTC
.	TRBV9	.	15	TRBJ2-3	CASSVGGSVGDTQYF	TGTGCCAGCAGCGTAGGAGGGAGTGTCGGGGATACGCAGTATTTT
TRBD2	TRBV7-6	.	18	TRBJ2-5	CASSLRSGAGGRKETQYF	TGTGCCAGCAGCTTAAGGTCTGGAGCGGGAGGGCGAAAAGAGACCCAGTACTTC
.	TRBV12-5	few	13	TRBJ1-2	CASGHTRGGGYTF	TGTGCTAGTGGTCACACCCGAGGTGGTGGCTACACCTTC
TRBD1	TRBV20-1	.	14	TRBJ2-3	CSAREARGSDTQYF	TGCAGTGCTAGAGAGGCCAGGGGGTCAGATACGCAGTATTTT
.	TRBV12-3/TRBV12-4	few	14	TRBJ2-5	CASSFGLRRETQYF	TGTGCCAGCAGTTTCGGTCTCCGTCGGGAGACCCAGTACTTC
TRBD2	TRBV7-2	few	16	TRBJ2-1	CASSSRRGRSYNEQFF	TGTGCCAGCAGCTCCCGACGCGGGAGGTCCTACAATGAGCAGTTCTTC
.	TRBV28	once	18	TRBJ1-3	CACRRGRLRSSSGNTIYF	TGTGCCTGCCGGCGGGGGCGCCTCCGGAGTTCCTCTGGAAACACCATATATTTT
.	TRBV7-2	.	11	TRBJ1-2	CASSGTYGYTF	TGTGCCAGCAGCGGAACCTATGGCTACACCTTC
.	TRBV3-1	few	14	TRBJ1-2	CASSQDARNYGYTF	TGTGCCAGCAGCCAAGACGCGAGAAACTATGGCTACACCTTC
.	TRBV7-6	.	14	TRBJ2-2	CASSYGGQGGELFF	TGTGCCAGCAGCTACGGAGGGCAGGGCGGGGAGCTGTTTTTT
.	TRBV12-3/TRBV12-4	.	13	TRBJ2-7	CASSLARTDEQYF	TGTGCCAGCAGTTTAGCGCGAACAGACGAGCAGTACTTC